The 7 T cell receptor beta chains presented below share a single source sample, sequenced in a study of human T cells and chemical hapten exposure. A single record per CDR3 protein comes from TCRdb applying MiXCR to the RACE reads. The sample has approximately 400,000 distinct CDR3 sequences, less than 6.5% seen once. The time point denotes: pre-sensitization, week 0. Sample treatment: therapeutic diphenylcyclopropenone sensitization with weekly scalp DPC. Material: whole blood, obtained in connection with sensitization to the hapten diphenylcyclopropenone (DPC). The receptors were sampled from a woman between 45 and 60 years old with alopecia areata. Some clones in this sample may be carry-over from other donors' samples.

This clonotype was counted at least ten times. The V and J genes are TRBV5-1 and TRBJ2-1; 14 positions match TRBD2. The V segment lost 2 bases and the J segment 7 bases; nucleotides outside the gene matches: 8. Germline-derived CDR1 and CDR2 are SGHRS and YFSETQ. The CDR3 extends over 17 amino acids. The CDR3 region has the DNA TGCGCCAGCAGCTTAGGACTAGCGGGAGGCATCGGGAATGAGCAGTTCTTC. Translated, it gives CASSLGLAGGIGNEQFF.

The sample holds many counts of this clonotype. This chain connects TRBV6-1 to TRBJ2-2, with TRBD1 as a possible D gene (6 bases). There are 13 residues in the CDR3. CDR1 and CDR2 (germline): MNHNS, SASEGT. Trimming removed 6 bases at V and 5 bases at J, with 10 bases between. The CDR3 bases are TGTGCCAGCAGGTTAACAGGGACCGGGGAGCTGTTTTTT. This encodes CASRLTGTGELFF.

The V and J genes are TRBV7-9 and TRBJ2-3, with a possible D match to TRBD2 (6 bases). CDR3 length: 14 amino acids. V was trimmed by 5 bases and J by 3 bases, leaving 12 bases between them. The germline V gene has CDR1 SEHNR and CDR2 FQNEAQ (reference sequence). The CDR3 loop is CASSPPGTTDTQYF. CDR3 sequence (DNA): TGTGCCAGCAGCCCCCCCGGGACTACAGATACGCAGTATTTT. Variable domain in full (rest from reference TRBV7-9 and TRBJ2-3): DTGVSQNPRHKITKRGQNVTFRCDPISEHNRLYWYRQTLGQGPEFLTYFQNEAQLEKSRLLSDRFSAERPKGSFSTLEIQRTEQGDSAMYLCASSPPGTTDTQYFGPGTRLTVL.

The chain carries TRBV6-5 and TRBJ1-3; D call uncertain. In germline, CDR1 is MNHEY, CDR2 SVGAGI. This CDR3 has 16 amino acids. The V gene lost 0 bases and the J gene lost 4 bases, with 13 bases spanning the gap. CDR3 nucleotides: TGTGCCAGCAGTTACTCGATTGCTGCAAGGGGAAACACCATATATTTT. This sequence encodes CASSYSIAARGNTIYF.

In this sample, this clonotype turned up a few times. This chain links TRBV2 with TRBJ2-5, with 9 nucleotides matching TRBD1. CDR3 size: 13 residues. The germline V gene encodes CDR1 SNHLY and CDR2 FYNNEI. V gave up 6 bases and J gave up 3 bases; unmatched junction bases: 2. The CDR3 sequence is CASRDRGEETQYF. As DNA, the CDR3 is TGTGCCAGCAGGGACAGGGGTGAAGAGACCCAGTACTTC.

This clonotype was seen at least ten times. The chain couples TRBV12-3 or TRBV12-4 to TRBJ2-2; D is unresolved. V was pared by 7 bases and J by 5 bases, with 8 bases between. The CDR3 spans 12 residues. CDR3 in amino acids: CASTFETGELFF. For the CDR3, the DNA is TGTGCCAGCACCTTCGAAACCGGGGAGCTGTTTTTT.

The rearrangement links TRBV29-1 to TRBJ1-2; D not resolved. The CDR3 spans 14 residues. The germline V and J ends were trimmed by 0 bases and 6 bases, with 14 bases remaining between them. CDR1 is SQVTM, CDR2 ANQGSEA, per germline. The CDR3 nucleotides read TGCAGCGTTGAAGATGGAACGACTCGGGATGGCTACACCTTC. Amino acids: CSVEDGTTRDGYTF.